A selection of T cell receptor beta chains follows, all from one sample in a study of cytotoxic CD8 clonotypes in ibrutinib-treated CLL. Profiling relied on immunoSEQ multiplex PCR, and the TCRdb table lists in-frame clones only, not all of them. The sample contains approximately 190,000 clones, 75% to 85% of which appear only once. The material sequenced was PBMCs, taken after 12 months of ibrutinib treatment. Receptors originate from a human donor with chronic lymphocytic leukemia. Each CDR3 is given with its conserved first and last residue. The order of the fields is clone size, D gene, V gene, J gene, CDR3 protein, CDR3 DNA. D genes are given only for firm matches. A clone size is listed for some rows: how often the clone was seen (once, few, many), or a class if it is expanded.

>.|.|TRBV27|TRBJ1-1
CASSQATNRGGNTEAFF
TGTGCCAGCAGTCAGGCTACCAACCGCGGCGGGAACACTGAAGCTTTCTTT
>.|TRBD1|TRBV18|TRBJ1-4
CASSPAGGREKLFF
TGTGCCAGCTCACCAGCAGGGGGAAGGGAAAAACTGTTTTTT
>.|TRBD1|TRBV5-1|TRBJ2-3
CASSLAGIGTGGAFTDTQYF
TGCGCCAGCAGCTTGGCCGGAATAGGGACAGGGGGCGCTTTCACAGATACGCAGTATTTT
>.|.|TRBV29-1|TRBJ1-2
CSDRTAAHYGYTF
TGCAGCGACCGGACAGCCGCTCACTATGGCTACACCTTC
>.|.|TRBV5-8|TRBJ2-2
CASRELDTGELFF
TGTGCCAGCAGGGAACTTGACACCGGGGAGCTGTTTTTT
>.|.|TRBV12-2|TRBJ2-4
CASWTGKNIQYF
TGTGCAAGCTGGACAGGGAAGAACATTCAGTACTTC
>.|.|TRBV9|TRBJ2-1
CASSVGGYAGREQFF
TGTGCCAGCAGCGTAGGAGGGTATGCGGGTCGTGAGCAGTTCTTC
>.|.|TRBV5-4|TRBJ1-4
CASSKEVSGEKLFF
TGTGCCAGCAGCAAGGAGGTCTCGGGGGAAAAACTGTTTTTT
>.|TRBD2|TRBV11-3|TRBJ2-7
CASSPRLAGVGEQYF
TGTGCCAGCAGCCCCCGGCTAGCGGGAGTGGGGGAGCAGTACTTC
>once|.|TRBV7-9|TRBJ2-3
CASSSGSRNTQYF
TGTGCCAGCAGCTCGGGATCCCGGAATACGCAGTATTTT
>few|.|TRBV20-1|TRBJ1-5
CSASGDQPQHF
TGCAGTGCTAGCGGCGATCAGCCCCAGCATTTT
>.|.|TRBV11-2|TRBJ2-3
CASSLGVGGGMDTQYF
TGTGCCAGCAGCTTAGGGGTCGGGGGTGGAATGGATACGCAGTATTTT
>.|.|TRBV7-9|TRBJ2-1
CASSLRSRSDEQFF
TGTGCCAGCAGCTTAAGAAGCCGGAGCGATGAGCAGTTCTTC
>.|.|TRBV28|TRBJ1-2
CASTTPDRSYGYTF
TGTGCCAGCACCACGCCCGACAGAAGCTATGGCTACACCTTC
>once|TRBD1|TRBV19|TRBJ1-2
CASSITGTDYGYTF
TGTGCCAGTAGTATCACCGGGACAGACTATGGCTACACCTTC
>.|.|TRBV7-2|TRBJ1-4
CASSLVVWATNEKLFF
TGTGCCAGCAGCTTAGTGGTGTGGGCAACTAATGAAAAACTGTTTTTT
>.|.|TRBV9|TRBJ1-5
CASSAGVTSNQPQHF
TGTGCCAGCAGCGCCGGGGTAACTAGCAATCAGCCCCAGCATTTT
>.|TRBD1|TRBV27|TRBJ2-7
CASSRGTGAGGEQYF
TGTGCCAGCAGCCGGGGGACAGGGGCGGGGGGCGAGCAGTACTTC
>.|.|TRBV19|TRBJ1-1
CASSITNTEAFF
TGTGCCAGTAGTATCACGAACACTGAAGCTTTCTTT
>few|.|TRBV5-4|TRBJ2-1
CASISGRNEQFF
TGTGCCAGCATATCCGGCCGGAATGAGCAGTTCTTC
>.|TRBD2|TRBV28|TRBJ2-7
CASSSLSGGSYEQYF
TGTGCCAGCAGTTCCCTATCGGGAGGCTCCTACGAGCAGTACTTC
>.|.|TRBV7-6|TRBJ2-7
CASSALGGNALEQYF
TGTGCCAGCAGCGCCCTAGGAGGAAATGCGCTCGAGCAGTACTTC
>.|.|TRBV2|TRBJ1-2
CATQRRGDGGYTF
TGTGCCACCCAGAGGAGGGGGGACGGGGGCTACACCTTC
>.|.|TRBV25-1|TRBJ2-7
CASSDPGHSYEQYF
TGTGCCAGCAGTGACCCGGGACACTCCTACGAGCAGTACTTC
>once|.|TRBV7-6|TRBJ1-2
CASSSYSRGAGNYGYTF
TGTGCCAGCAGCTCCTACTCGCGGGGGGCAGGGAACTATGGCTACACCTTC
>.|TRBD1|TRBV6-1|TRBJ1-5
CASSGTGNNQPQHF
TGTGCCAGCAGCGGGACAGGTAATAATCAGCCCCAGCATTTT
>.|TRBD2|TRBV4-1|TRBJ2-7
CASSQYAGGSGRGGTYEQYF
TGCGCCAGCAGCCAATATGCCGGCGGTAGCGGGAGAGGGGGGACCTACGAGCAGTACTTC
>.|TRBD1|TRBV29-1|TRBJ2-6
CSVGAQGAGANVLTF
TGCAGCGTTGGGGCCCAGGGGGCTGGGGCCAACGTCCTGACTTTC
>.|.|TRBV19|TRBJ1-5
CASRSGYSNSNQPQHF
TGTGCCAGTAGGAGTGGGTATTCGAATAGCAATCAGCCCCAGCATTTT
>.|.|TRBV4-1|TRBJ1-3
CASSTDYSGNTIYF
TGCGCCAGCAGCACAGACTACTCTGGAAACACCATATATTTT
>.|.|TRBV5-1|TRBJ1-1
CASIQDSRAFF
TGCGCCAGCATCCAGGACTCTAGGGCTTTCTTT
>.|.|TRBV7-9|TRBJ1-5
CASSLRGGDNQPQHF
TGTGCCAGCAGCCTTCGGGGGGGGGACAATCAGCCCCAGCATTTT
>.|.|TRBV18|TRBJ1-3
CASSERMTAESSGNTIYF
TGTGCCAGCTCGGAGCGTATGACAGCCGAAAGCTCTGGAAACACCATATATTTT
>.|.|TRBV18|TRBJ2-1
CASSPGHPPNEQFF
TGTGCCAGCTCACCCGGACACCCCCCTAATGAGCAGTTCTTC
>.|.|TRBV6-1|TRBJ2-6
CASSEEGGWTGANVLTF
TGTGCCAGCAGTGAAGAGGGAGGCTGGACTGGGGCCAACGTCCTGACTTTC
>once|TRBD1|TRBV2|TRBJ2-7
CAITRTGLAYEQYF
TGTGCCATCACAAGGACAGGGCTAGCCTACGAGCAGTACTTC
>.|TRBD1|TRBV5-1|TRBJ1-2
CASSERGTGGGYTF
TGCGCCAGCAGCGAAAGAGGGACAGGGGGAGGCTACACCTTC
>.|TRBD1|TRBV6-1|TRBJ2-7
CASSETRDSTTYEQYF
TGTGCCAGCAGTGAAACCCGGGACAGCACTACCTACGAGCAGTACTTC
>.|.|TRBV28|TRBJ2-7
CASLIGQGTYEQYF
TGTGCCAGCCTCATCGGGCAGGGGACCTACGAGCAGTACTTC
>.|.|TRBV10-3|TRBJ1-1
CAISAQDGFRPNTEAFF
TGTGCCATCAGTGCCCAGGATGGGTTTCGGCCGAACACTGAAGCTTTCTTT
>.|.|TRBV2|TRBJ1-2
CASTTGGGGYTF
TGTGCCAGCACAACCGGGGGCGGAGGCTACACCTTC
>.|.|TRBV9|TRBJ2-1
CASSAPAYNEQFF
TGTGCCAGCAGCGCCCCTGCCTACAATGAGCAGTTCTTC
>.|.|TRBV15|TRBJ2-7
CATSRGPPSYEQYF
TGTGCCACCAGCAGAGGGCCCCCCTCCTACGAGCAGTACTTC
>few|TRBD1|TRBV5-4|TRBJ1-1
CASSLYSGTGQPFF
TGTGCCAGCAGCCTATACTCCGGGACAGGGCAGCCTTTCTTT
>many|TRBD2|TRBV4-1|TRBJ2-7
CASSRSGFGSGSLTGSYEQYF
TGCGCCAGCAGCCGGTCAGGTTTCGGGAGCGGGAGCTTAACGGGTTCCTACGAGCAGTACTTC
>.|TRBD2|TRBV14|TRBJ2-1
CASSQALRLARENEQFF
TGTGCCAGCAGCCAAGCTCTTCGACTAGCGAGAGAGAACGAGCAGTTCTTC
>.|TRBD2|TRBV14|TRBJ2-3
CASSHIAGNTDTQYF
TGTGCCAGCAGCCACATAGCGGGGAATACAGATACGCAGTATTTT
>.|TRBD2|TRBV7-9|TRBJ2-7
CASSFEGWRGRYEQYF
TGTGCCAGCAGCTTTGAAGGGTGGCGGGGGAGGTACGAGCAGTACTTC
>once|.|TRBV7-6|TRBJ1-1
CASSPNGGHAFF
TGTGCCAGCAGCCCAAACGGGGGGCACGCTTTCTTT
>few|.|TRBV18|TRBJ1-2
CASSPPGFDGYTF
TGTGCCAGCTCACCACCCGGTTTCGATGGCTACACCTTC
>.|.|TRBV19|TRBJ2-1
CATVRDGPYNEQFF
TGTGCCACAGTCCGGGACGGCCCGTACAATGAGCAGTTCTTC
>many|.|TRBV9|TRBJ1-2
CASSDGVNYGYTF
TGTGCCAGCAGCGATGGAGTCAACTATGGCTACACCTTC
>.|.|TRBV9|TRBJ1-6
CASSAHPTGTASPLHF
TGTGCCAGCAGCGCCCACCCGACGGGTACGGCTTCACCCCTCCACTTT
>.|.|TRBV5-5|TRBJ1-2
CASSYTGQKLYYGYTF
TGTGCCAGCAGCTATACCGGACAGAAACTTTACTATGGCTACACCTTC
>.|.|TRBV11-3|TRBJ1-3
CASSFVAGATIYF
TGTGCCAGCAGCTTCGTAGCGGGGGCCACCATATATTTT
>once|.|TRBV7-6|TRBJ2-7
CASSLVGGATSYEQYF
TGTGCCAGCAGCTTAGTCGGGGGAGCGACTTCCTACGAGCAGTACTTC